This section outlines one T cell receptor beta chain sequence together with its context. Trimming pared 10 bases from V and 8 bases from J, leaving 15 bases between. This CDR3 has 12 residues. Germline-derived CDR1 and CDR2 are SNHLY and FYNNEI. Naive CD8 cells, CD45RO-negative and positively selected for CCR7, excluded terminally differentiated effector memory CD45RA+ cells. The sample comes from a study of shared clonotypes between healthy human individuals. Study context: Each donor contributed plates that comprised three CD4 naive, three CD4 memory, two CD8 naive and one CD8 memory.

Per sorted-subset replicate PCR, input was approximately 180 ng DNA, representing about 32,000 T cell genomes. The table came from immunoSEQ multiplex PCR; TCRdb's copy has only in-frame clones and leaves some out. This table has about 680,000 clones, about 91% appearing once. Sequencing was done on a sample of naive CD8+ T cells sorted from blood. The origin of this receptor is a man aged 30 to 39 in good health. The rearrangement uses TRBV2 and TRBJ2-1; D remains ambiguous. CDR3 coding DNA: TGTGCCATCACCAGGTCCGTCGATGAGCAGTTCTTC. This gives the protein CAITRSVDEQFF.